This passage covers 28 T cell receptor beta chains from one sample sequenced in a study of T cells expressing NK-cell markers (dated by TCRdb to 2018 to 2021). Receptor libraries were prepared by 5' RACE. Instrument used: Illumina HiSeq 2000. TCRdb reprocessed the reads into one record per CDR3 protein sequence, lacking DNA. The sample table records 350,000 to 500,000 distinct CDR3 sequences. Of the sample, approximately 7% falls within the top ten clones. Sequencing input: blood T cells: a sorted CD56 or NKG2C T cell subset, CD4+ or CD8+ T cells, or bulk PBMC T cells (not recorded which). These receptors all stem from a woman aged 18 to 75 in good health.

This chain joins TRBV18 and TRBJ2-7; the TRBD1 assignment by TCRdb is unverifiable without DNA. Germline V gene lookup returns CDR1 KGHSH and CDR2 LQKENI. The length of the CDR3 is 15 residues. The CDR3 loop is CASSTTGGTGYEQYF.

The chain has TRBV20-1 and TRBJ2-3; TCRdb's assignment of TRBD2 cannot be checked, as there is no DNA. The CDR3 sequence is 15 residues long. From germline, CDR1 is DFQATT and CDR2 SNEGSKA (reference sequence). CDR3 sequence: CSASEGAGITDTQYF.

The rearrangement uses TRBV9 and TRBJ1-2; TCRdb gives TRBD1 as the D gene, but with no DNA this cannot be confirmed. Germline CDR1 is SGDLS and CDR2 is YYNGEE. CDR3 size: 15 residues. CDR3 residues: CASSALTGIGGGYTF.

The chain is built from TRBV5-6 and TRBJ2-5; TCRdb returns TRBD1, unconfirmable since there is no DNA. The CDR3 totals 18 residues. Germline CDR1 reads SGHDT; CDR2 reads YYEEEE. The CDR3 reads CASSGGGTAIYRGETQYF.

J is TRBJ2-6 and V is TRBV20-1. The CDR3 covers 17 residues. From germline, CDR1 is DFQATT and CDR2 SNEGSKA (reference sequence). CDR3 protein: CSARDPLTSSGANVLTF.

CDR3 in amino acids: CASSYSYSGANVLTF. The chain combines TRBV19 with TRBJ2-6. The germline V gene has CDR1 LNHDA and CDR2 SQIVND (reference sequence). The CDR3 contains 15 residues. The whole variable domain, filled in from reference TRBV19 and TRBJ2-6, reads DGGITQSPKYLFRKEGQNVTLSCEQNLNHDAMYWYRQDPGQGLRLIYYSQIVNDFQKGDIAEGYSVSREKKESFPLTVTSAQKNPTAFYLCASSYSYSGANVLTFGAGSRLTVL.

The V gene is TRBV10-2, the J gene TRBJ2-5. Germline-derived CDR1 and CDR2 are WSHSY and SAAADI. The CDR3 has 15 amino acids. The CDR3 protein is CASSESRGGQETQYF.

This chain links TRBV12-3 or TRBV12-4 with TRBJ2-2; TCRdb returns TRBD1, unconfirmable since there is no DNA. The CDR3 sequence is 15 residues long. CDR3: CASSLTGGGPGELFF.

The chain recombines TRBV2 with TRBJ2-3; TCRdb's D call, TRBD1, is unchecked because there is no DNA. The germline CDR1 and CDR2 sequences are SNHLY and FYNNEI. The CDR3 spans 13 residues. This CDR3 is CASRGQFTDTQYF.

This chain links TRBV7-8 with TRBJ2-5; TCRdb picks TRBD1, but there is no DNA to check that call. CDR3 length: 12 residues. In germline, CDR1 is SGHVS, CDR2 FQNEAQ. CDR3 sequence: CASSIDGGTQYF.

The chain couples TRBV19 to TRBJ1-3; absent DNA, TCRdb's TRBD1 call cannot be checked. The length of the CDR3 is 13 residues. The germline V gene has CDR1 LNHDA and CDR2 SQIVND (reference sequence). CDR3 loop: CASRRLSGNTIYF.

The chain combines TRBV20-1 with TRBJ1-5. The CDR3 sequence is 15 residues long. Germline V gene data show CDR1 as DFQATT and CDR2 as SNEGSKA (reference sequence). CDR3 sequence: CSVQAAASVPQPQHF.

This chain joins TRBV18 and TRBJ1-1. Germline values: CDR1 KGHSH, CDR2 LQKENI. The CDR3 runs to 12 residues. Here the CDR3 reads CASSPWREEAFF.

The CDR3 loop is CASSFWDREETQYF. V gene TRBV7-8 combines with J gene TRBJ2-5; TCRdb gives TRBD1 as the D gene, but with no DNA this cannot be confirmed. Per germline, CDR1 SGHVS and CDR2 FQNEAQ. CDR3 length equals 14 residues.

The CDR3 sequence is CASGVGTHTEAFF. This chain uses TRBV28 with TRBJ1-1. This CDR3 is built from 13 residues. Germline V gives CDR1 MDHEN, CDR2 SYDVKM.

J is TRBJ1-1 and V is TRBV29-1; no DNA is available, so the TRBD1 call from TCRdb remains unchecked. Germline V gives CDR1 SQVTM, CDR2 ANQGSEA. The CDR3 is 13 residues long. This chain's CDR3 is CSVRTGENTEAFF.

V gene TRBV6-2 or TRBV6-3 combines with J gene TRBJ2-7; as DNA is missing, the TRBD1 call by TCRdb cannot be tested. The CDR3 is 12 amino acids. Germline CDR1 and CDR2: MNHEY and SVGEGT. The CDR3 is CASITPGSEQYF.

This rearrangement joins TRBV7-3 to TRBJ2-1; TCRdb lists TRBD2, though no DNA is available to test this call. Looked up from germline, CDR1 is SGHTA and CDR2 is FQGTGA. There are 16 residues in the CDR3. CDR3 region: CASSIGARSSYNEQFF.

V usage is TRBV20-1 and J usage is TRBJ2-6; checking the TCRdb D call of TRBD1 is not possible without DNA. This CDR3 is 16 amino acids long. Germline V lookup: CDR1 DFQATT, CDR2 SNEGSKA (reference sequence). The CDR3 is CSAQGQGAPGANVLTF.

This chain uses TRBV7-2 with TRBJ1-4; TCRdb designates TRBD1, a call that cannot be tested without DNA. The CDR3 contains 15 residues. From germline, CDR1 is SGHTA and CDR2 FQGNSA. CDR3: CASSKIGGTNEKLFF. Full variable domain (missing parts from reference TRBV7-2 and TRBJ1-4): GAGVSQSPSNKVTEKGKDVELRCDPISGHTALYWYRQSLGQGLEFLIYFQGNSAPDKSGLPSDRFSAERTGGSVSTLTIQRTQQEDSAVYLCASSKIGGTNEKLFFGSGTQLSVL.

The CDR3 reads CASRHDGPNTGELFF. This chain links TRBV28 with TRBJ2-2. This CDR3 has 15 residues. Per the germline V gene, CDR1 is MDHEN and CDR2 is SYDVKM.

This sequence joins TRBV11-2 and TRBJ2-6; TCRdb's D call of TRBD1 is untestable without DNA. Germline-derived CDR1 and CDR2 are SGHAT and FQNNGV. CDR3 length: 18 residues. Here the CDR3 reads CASSFHAGGLSGANVLTF.

The rearrangement uses TRBV27 and TRBJ1-4; TCRdb outputs TRBD1, but without DNA this stays unchecked. CDR1 is MNHEY and CDR2 is SMNVEV in the germline V gene (reference sequence). The length of the CDR3 is 13 residues. The CDR3 region is CASSYRVGEKLFF.

The chain has TRBV5-1 and TRBJ2-1; TCRdb's assignment of TRBD2 cannot be checked, as there is no DNA. Germline assignment: CDR1 SGHRS and CDR2 YFSETQ. The CDR3 runs to 14 residues. The CDR3 protein is CASSLGLPNNEQFF. Supplemented by reference TRBV5-1 and TRBJ2-1, the full variable domain reads KAGVTQTPRYLIKTRGQQVTLSCSPISGHRSVSWYQQTPGQGLQFLFEYFSETQRNKGNFPGRFSGRQFSNSRSEMNVSTLELGDSALYLCASSLGLPNNEQFFGPGTRLTVL.

The V call is TRBV6-1, the J call TRBJ1-1; as DNA is missing, the TRBD1 call by TCRdb cannot be tested. Germline CDR1 is MNHNS and CDR2 is SASEGT. The CDR3 covers 17 residues. The CDR3 here is CASGNPEDRGWDTEAFF.

V gene TRBV5-6 combines with J gene TRBJ1-5; TCRdb returns TRBD1, unconfirmable since there is no DNA. Per the germline V gene, CDR1 is SGHDT and CDR2 is YYEEEE. The CDR3 length is 14 residues. The CDR3 loop reads CASSGRVGNQPQHF.

The rearrangement joins TRBV10-3 to TRBJ2-7; TCRdb picks TRBD2, but there is no DNA to check that call. The CDR3 spans 15 residues. The V gene's germline CDR1 is ENHRY and CDR2 SYGVKD. CDR3 loop: CAISGSGGTSYEQYF.

The chain combines TRBV6-5 with TRBJ2-3; TCRdb proposes TRBD2, but this gene call is untestable without DNA. Germline-derived CDR1 and CDR2 are MNHEY and SVGAGI. The CDR3 sequence is 14 residues long. This chain's CDR3 is CASSYGRRADTQYF.